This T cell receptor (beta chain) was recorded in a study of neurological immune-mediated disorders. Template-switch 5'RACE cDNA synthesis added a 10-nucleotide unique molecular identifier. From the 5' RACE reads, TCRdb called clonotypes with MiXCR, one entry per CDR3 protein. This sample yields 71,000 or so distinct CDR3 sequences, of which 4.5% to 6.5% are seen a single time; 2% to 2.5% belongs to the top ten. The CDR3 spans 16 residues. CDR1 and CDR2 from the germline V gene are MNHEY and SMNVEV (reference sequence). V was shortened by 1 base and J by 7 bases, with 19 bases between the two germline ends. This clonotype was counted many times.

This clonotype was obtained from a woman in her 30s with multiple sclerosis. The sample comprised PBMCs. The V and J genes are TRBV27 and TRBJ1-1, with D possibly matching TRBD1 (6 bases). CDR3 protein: CASSLYVGAQIDEAFF. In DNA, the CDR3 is TGTGCCAGCAGTTTATATGTGGGGGCCCAGATTGATGAAGCTTTCTTT.